The rows below give T cell receptor beta chains drawn from one sample of a study of PD-1 blockade in classical Hodgkin lymphoma. The data were produced by immunoSEQ multiplex PCR, yet TCRdb's version contains in-frame clones alone and is incomplete. The sample includes about 40,000 clones, 70% to 80% of them seen just once. The material was peripheral blood mononuclear cells (PBMCs), obtained at baseline. Receptors originate from a human donor with classical Hodgkin lymphoma. Each CDR3 is given with its conserved first and last residue. A D gene is named only where the DNA matches it firmly. Only part of the rows carry a size: once, few, many, or a class if the clone is expanded.

abundance	v_gene	j_gene	d_gene	CDR3nt	CDR3aa
.	TRBV9	TRBJ2-5	.	TGTGCCAGCAGCGTCGGCGGCGTCCAAGAGACCCAGTACTTC	CASSVGGVQETQYF
.	TRBV5-8	TRBJ2-5	.	TGTGCCAGCAGCTCAGCCCTCACCTGGGAGACCCAGTACTTC	CASSSALTWETQYF
.	TRBV5-1	TRBJ2-7	.	TGCGCCAGCACCCGGGACTCTAGCTCCTACGAGCAGTACTTC	CASTRDSSSYEQYF
.	TRBV7-2	TRBJ1-3	.	TGTGCCAGCAGCTTCGGGGTCTCTGGAAACACCATATATTTT	CASSFGVSGNTIYF
.	TRBV6-5	TRBJ2-7	TRBD2	TGTGCCAGCAGTTACTGGACGACTAGCGGAAACTACGAGCAGTACTTC	CASSYWTTSGNYEQYF
few	TRBV2	TRBJ2-2	.	TGTGCCAGCAGTAAGGAGGTTTTCACGAACACCGGGGAGCTGTTTTTT	CASSKEVFTNTGELFF
.	TRBV6-6	TRBJ1-2	.	TGTGCCAGCAGTTACTCCGGATCTTCTTTCTTC	CASSYSGSSFF
.	TRBV28	TRBJ2-7	.	TGTGCCAGCAGTTCCTCCTACGAGCAGTACTTC	CASSSSYEQYF
once	TRBV6-4	TRBJ2-7	.	TGTGCCAGCAGTGACTCGGAGAGGGCGGGGTACGAGCAGTACTTC	CASSDSERAGYEQYF
.	TRBV28	TRBJ2-3	.	TGTGCCAGCAGTTTAGGAGGGAGGCCAGATACGCAGTATTTT	CASSLGGRPDTQYF
.	TRBV6-5	TRBJ2-7	.	TGTGCCAGCAGTTACTCGGTCCGCTACGAGCAGTACTTC	CASSYSVRYEQYF
.	TRBV2	TRBJ1-1	.	TGTGCCAGCAGTGAAGGAGGGGGTTACACTGAAGCTTTCTTT	CASSEGGGYTEAFF
.	TRBV7-6	TRBJ2-7	.	TGTGCCAGCACCTATATGACTGGGGTACTCTACGAGCAGTACTTC	CASTYMTGVLYEQYF
.	TRBV28	TRBJ2-7	.	TGTGCCAGCAGTTTTAGGCCCTTCTTTGAGCCGGGGGAGCAGTACTTC	CASSFRPFFEPGEQYF
.	TRBV11-3	TRBJ2-1	.	TGTGCCAGCAGCTCCCCCGTCGTCGTTAATGAGCAGTTCTTC	CASSSPVVVNEQFF
few	TRBV6-5	TRBJ1-5	.	TGTGCCAGCAGTTCCTCGAGATATAGCAATCAGCCCCAGCATTTT	CASSSSRYSNQPQHF